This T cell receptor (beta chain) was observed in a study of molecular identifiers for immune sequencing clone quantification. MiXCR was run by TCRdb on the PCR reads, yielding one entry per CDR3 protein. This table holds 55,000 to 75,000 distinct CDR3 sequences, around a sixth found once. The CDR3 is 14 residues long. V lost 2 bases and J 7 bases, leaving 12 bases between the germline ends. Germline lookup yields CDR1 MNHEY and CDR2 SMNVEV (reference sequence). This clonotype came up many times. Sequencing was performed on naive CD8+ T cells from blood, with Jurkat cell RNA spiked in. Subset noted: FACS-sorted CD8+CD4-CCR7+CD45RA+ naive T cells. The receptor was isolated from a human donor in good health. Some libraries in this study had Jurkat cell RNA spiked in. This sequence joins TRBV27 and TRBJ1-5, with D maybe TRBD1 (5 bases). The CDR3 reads CASSLKGAGQPQHF. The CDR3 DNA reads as TGTGCCAGCAGTTTAAAAGGGGCGGGGCAGCCCCAGCATTTT.